Below are 20 T cell receptor beta chains sequenced from a single sample in a study of T cells in Graves' hyperthyroidism and ophthalmopathy. RNA transcripts provided the source from which TCR beta CDR3 regions were amplified. The HTBI set primed first-round TCR CDR3 RT-PCR. TCRdb reprocessed the multiplex PCR reads via MiXCR and lists one record per CDR3 protein. Of 600,000 to 650,000 distinct CDR3 sequences detected, around 16% appear once; the ten largest clones hold around 4%. Input material: blood. All receptors derive from a woman in her 30s with Graves' hyperthyroidism.

The J gene is TRBJ2-3, the V gene TRBV10-1, with TRBD2 as a possible D gene (6 bases). The germline V and J ends were trimmed by 0 bases and 7 bases, with 14 bases remaining between them. CDR3 length: 15 amino acids. Germline CDR1 reads WNHNN; CDR2 reads SYGVQD (reference sequence). The CDR3: CASSESRSGRNTQYF. CDR3 DNA sequence: TGCGCCAGCAGTGAGTCCCGTAGCGGAAGAAATACGCAGTATTTT.

The chain employs TRBV28 and TRBJ2-1; 11 positions agree with TRBD2. This CDR3 comprises 15 residues. Germline V gene lookup returns CDR1 MDHEN and CDR2 SYDVKM. V was pared by 5 bases and J by 6 bases, with 6 bases of the junction left unmatched. The CDR3, as DNA: TGTGCCAGCAGTACACTAGCGGGAGTAGGCAATGAGCAGTTCTTC. Its protein product is CASSTLAGVGNEQFF.

This clonotype turned up a few times. V usage is TRBV5-1 and J usage is TRBJ2-1; weak D call: TRBD1 (7 bases). Deletions cut 6 bases from V and 5 bases from J, with 15 bases between. Germline CDR1 SGHRS, CDR2 YFSETQ. CDR3 length: 14 residues. CDR3 protein: CASIGGTAHNEQFF. In DNA form, the CDR3 reads TGCGCCAGCATTGGGGGGACAGCCCACAATGAGCAGTTCTTC.

This clonotype was picked up many times. V is TRBV5-1 and J is TRBJ2-1; TRBD2 matches at 8 bases. Per the germline V gene, CDR1 is SGHRS and CDR2 is YFSETQ. The junction had 13 bases not matched to a gene; V was cut back by 3 bases and J by 8 bases. The CDR3 length is 16 residues. The CDR3 loop is CASSWTPGGPMDEQFF. Written as DNA, the CDR3 is TGCGCCAGCAGCTGGACGCCGGGAGGGCCGATGGATGAGCAGTTCTTC.

The rearrangement uses TRBV7-9 and TRBJ2-7; perhaps TRBD1 as D (5 bases). V lost 1 base and J lost 7, with 8 bases in between. The CDR3 consists of 12 residues. The germline V gene has CDR1 SEHNR and CDR2 FQNEAQ (reference sequence). The CDR3 loop reads CASSLEGQEQYF. The CDR3 DNA reads TGTGCCAGCAGCTTAGAGGGGCAGGAGCAGTACTTC.

Ten or more counts support this clonotype. The J gene is TRBJ2-5, the V gene TRBV2; 8 bases line up with TRBD1. The CDR3 covers 15 residues. With V trimmed by 6 bases and J by 2 bases, 8 bases remained unmatched. Germline V gene data show CDR1 as SNHLY and CDR2 as FYNNEI. The CDR3, as DNA: TGTGCCAGCAGCCGACAGGGGACCCAACAAGAGACCCAGTACTTC. Encoded protein: CASSRQGTQQETQYF.

This clonotype was recorded at least ten times. The genes are TRBV28 and TRBJ2-3; 8 bases match TRBD2. There are 15 residues in the CDR3. CDR1 and CDR2 from the germline V gene are MDHEN and SYDVKM. After removal of 6 bases from V and 2 bases from J, the junction contained 7 bases not matched to a gene. CDR3 in amino acids: CASRPRLASTDTQYF. CDR3 coding DNA: TGTGCCAGCAGGCCCCGACTAGCGTCCACAGATACGCAGTATTTT.

This clonotype was counted at least ten times. The chain carries TRBV19 and TRBJ2-1, with 8 positions matching TRBD2. Germline trimming cut 7 bases from V and 12 bases from J; bases unmatched to any gene: 17. Germline V lookup: CDR1 LNHDA, CDR2 SQIVND (reference sequence). CDR3 size: 15 residues. The CDR3 loop is CASKVLGTSRSGQFF. CDR3 DNA: TGTGCCAGTAAGGTTTTGGGGACTAGTCGATCAGGGCAGTTCTTC.

J is TRBJ2-5 and V is TRBV20-1; no definite D call. V shed 0 bases and J shed 1 base, with 12 bases lying between them. CDR3 length: 15 amino acids. Germline CDR1 and CDR2: DFQATT and SNEGSKA (reference sequence). This CDR3 is CSARDVLESQETQYF. CDR3 nucleotide sequence: TGCAGTGCTAGAGATGTGCTAGAAAGCCAAGAGACCCAGTACTTC.

A few counts support this clonotype. The chain is built from TRBV19 and TRBJ1-1; unclear D gene. CDR1 and CDR2 from the germline V gene are LNHDA and SQIVND (reference sequence). The V and J ends lost 3 bases and 3 bases respectively, with 11 bases between them. The CDR3 is made up of 14 amino acids. DNA for the CDR3: TGTGCCAGTAGTATTCTTGGAGGGTACACTGAAGCTTTCTTT. Residues: CASSILGGYTEAFF.

Many counts were recorded for this clonotype. The V gene is TRBV20-1, the J gene TRBJ2-3, with TRBD1 identical over 9 bases. CDR3 length: 15 residues. Per germline, CDR1 DFQATT and CDR2 SNEGSKA (reference sequence). Unmatched junction bases numbered 10, after V lost 5 bases and J lost 4 bases. The CDR3 nucleotides are TGCAGTGCTCCACCCGGGACAGGGTGGTCAGATACGCAGTATTTT. Translating it yields CSAPPGTGWSDTQYF.

The chain is built from TRBV15 and TRBJ1-5; TRBD1 agrees at 10 bases. Germline V gene data show CDR1 as LNHNV and CDR2 as YYDKDF (reference sequence). CDR3 length equals 18 residues. Trimming took 1 base from V and 1 from J; bases not matched to a gene: 7. The CDR3 DNA follows: TGTGCCACCAGCAGAGGAACGACAGGGGGCCGCAGCAATCAGCCCCAGCATTTT. Encoded protein: CATSRGTTGGRSNQPQHF.

This sequence joins TRBV5-1 and TRBJ2-1; 12 bases are shared with TRBD2. V trimming: 0 bases; J trimming: 9 bases; junction bases outside the gene matches: 4. CDR3 length: 15 amino acids. CDR1 SGHRS and CDR2 YFSETQ come from the germline V gene. CDR3 nucleotide sequence: TGCGCCAGCAGCTTGGGAGGGACTAGCGGGTTTGAGCAGTTCTTC. As protein: CASSLGGTSGFEQFF.

Ten or more counts support this clonotype. The CDR3 nucleotides are TGTGCCACCAGTGATTTCAATCGGACACCCGGGGAGCTGTTTTTT. Encoded protein: CATSDFNRTPGELFF. The rearrangement uses TRBV24-1 and TRBJ2-2, with D possibly TRBD1 on 5 matching bases. CDR3 length: 15 amino acids. With 1 base removed from V and 6 bases from J, the gap between germline ends came to 11 bases. CDR1 and CDR2 from the germline V gene are KGHDR and SFDVKD.

The chain is built from TRBV20-1 and TRBJ2-3, with 15 nucleotides matching TRBD2. The germline CDR1 and CDR2 sequences are DFQATT and SNEGSKA (reference sequence). The CDR3 consists of 14 residues. V was pared by 3 bases and J by 7 bases, with 2 bases of the junction left unmatched. The CDR3 loop is CSARGLAGGNTQYF. As DNA, the CDR3 is TGCAGTGCTAGGGGACTAGCGGGAGGAAATACGCAGTATTTT.

In its sample, this clonotype was seen many times. The chain couples TRBV27 to TRBJ2-3; D is ambiguous. The V gene lost 3 bases and the J gene lost 4 bases, with 11 bases spanning the gap. This CDR3 has 14 amino acids. Germline V CDR1 and CDR2: MNHEY, SMNVEV (reference sequence). CDR3 region: CASSFRLLADTQYF. The DNA of the CDR3 is TGTGCCAGCAGTTTCCGTCTCCTAGCAGATACGCAGTATTTT.

This clonotype came up a few times. The germline gene is not matched at one end of the junction; a read error may be the cause. V gene TRBV7-9 combines with J gene TRBJ2-1; 7 bases are a match to TRBD2. The CDR3 extends over 16 amino acids. Germline-derived CDR1 and CDR2 are SEHNR and FQNEAQ (reference sequence). DNA for the CDR3: TGTGCCAGTAGCTCGGTGGCGGGAGCTACCTTCAATGAGCAGTTCTTC. Translation: CASSSVAGATFNEQFF. Looking up the rest from reference TRBV7-9 and TRBJ2-1 gives the full variable domain: DTGVSQNPRHKITKRGQNVTFRCDPISEHNRLYWYRQTLGQGPEFLTYFQNEAQLEKSRLLSDRFSAERPKGSFSTLEIQRTEQGDSAMYLCASSSVAGATFNEQFFGPGTRLTVL.

The V gene is TRBV5-1, the J gene TRBJ2-1, with 9 positions matching TRBD2. The CDR3 extends over 14 amino acids. Losses at the gene ends were 5 bases for V and 4 bases for J; bases not matched to a gene: 4. The germline V gene has CDR1 SGHRS and CDR2 YFSETQ. The DNA for the CDR3 is TGCGCCAGCAGTAGCGGGAGCGAGTACAATGAGCAGTTCTTC. This codes for CASSSGSEYNEQFF.

The chain combines TRBV9 with TRBJ2-1, with D perhaps matching TRBD2 (6 bases). The CDR3 has 15 residues. Between the trimmed V and J ends, which lost 0 bases and 0 bases, there was a span of 7 bases. Looked up from germline, CDR1 is SGDLS and CDR2 is YYNGEE. CDR3 sequence: CASSVAGASYNEQFF. The CDR3 nucleotides read TGTGCCAGCAGCGTAGCGGGAGCCTCCTACAATGAGCAGTTCTTC.

The chain employs TRBV28 and TRBJ1-4; D gene ambiguous. Germline-derived CDR1 and CDR2 are MDHEN and SYDVKM. The CDR3 runs 13 residues. V was trimmed by 1 base and J by 8 bases, leaving 8 bases between them. CDR3: CASSLSAREKLFF. CDR3 DNA: TGTGCCAGCAGTTTATCGGCCAGGGAAAAACTGTTTTTT.